This record looks at one TCR beta chain sequence and its context. As yet, its antigen is unknown. This record comes from a study of PD-L1 blockade in urothelial cancer. Overall study context: Between 0 and 3 chemotherapy regimens preceded treatment for each patient. The researchers analyzed blood 3 weeks (second dose) and 6 weeks after treatment start. Median T cell yield from blood was 110,000 to 150,000.

Trimming cost V 4 bases and J 12 bases, with 25 bases left between them. The CDR3 spans 16 residues. CDR1 is SGHRS, CDR2 YFSETQ, per germline. Findings and limits, study-wide: Having blood TCR clonality under the median before treatment predicted better survival.

Profiled with immunoSEQ multiplex PCR; TCRdb holds only in-frame clones, not every one. The top ten hold more than 8% of the sample, which has under 90,000 clones, around nine tenths seen once. The starting material was PBMCs, obtained around atezolizumab (anti-PD-L1) treatment. The clonotype comes from a man aged 60 to 75 with urothelial cancer. This chain connects TRBV5-1 to TRBJ1-4, with a possible D match to TRBD1 (6 bases). CDR3 in DNA: TGCGCCAGCAGCCACGGACAGTTACCGCCTACAACCGAACTGTTTTTT. Protein sequence: CASSHGQLPPTTELFF.